The entry that follows covers one T cell receptor (beta chain) sequence. Its cognate antigen has yet to be identified. No qualities accompany the bases; no much larger clone lies one base away. Library prep was done by multiplex PCR. Instrument used: Illumina HiSeq 4000. To build TCR beta libraries, CDR3 regions were amplified by Arm-PCR using iRepertoire HTBI primers. Gel purification was performed on PCR products prior to sequencing. As for the authors' bioinformatics: A total of fewer than 65 TRBV and approximately 13 TRBJ segments were identified across samples and were used for gene usage analysis of CDR3 amino acid clonotypes. COPE and FqMerger were used to merge the filtered high-quality paired reads into contigs. BLAST was used to align contigs to IMGT TRBV, TRBD and TRBJ reference genes, with CDR3 defined following IMGT. Highly expanded clones were defined as clonotypes with a frequency above 0.1%. Shannon entropy served as the measure of repertoire diversity, while the Gini coefficient captured V-J evenness. A clonotype was considered public if more than one individual shared it. The public reads were quality trimmed at Q25 with fastp and then assembled into clones with MiXCR by TCRdb, keeping productive beta chains. A single entry per CDR3 protein holds the most common genes and DNA from its merged rows. The V and J calls and clone size come from TCRdb's table, not from the authors' own analysis. The sample includes some 560,000 distinct CDR3 sequences, with about 16% observed a single time. The ten largest clones add up to 20% to 25% of the sample.

Sample time point, as interpreted from the label and publication: newly diagnosed GD, antithyroid drugs for less than 3 months. For both TCR sequencing and RNA sequencing, RNA was extracted from PBMCs in TRIzol. The diagnosis of Graves' disease followed American Thyroid Association guidelines. Patients were recruited from an endocrinology department in Xi'an, China. From each patient, around 9.3 milliliters of peripheral blood was collected into an EDTA anticoagulant tube. Ficoll Paque Plus density gradient separation was used to isolate PBMCs, and no additional T cell sorting was done. RNA quality was checked with an Agilent 2100 Bioanalyzer and agarose gel, and concentration with a NanoDrop 2000. This sample is part of a study of regulatory T cells in long-lasting Graves disease (dated by TCRdb to 2020 to 2022). For context, the study as a whole: Antithyroid drugs had been taken for less than 3 months by newly diagnosed Graves' disease patients. Peripheral blood TCR sequencing and RNA sequencing compared persistent Graves' disease patients with newly diagnosed Graves' disease patients. The study was conducted in China and was registered as a clinical trial. A total of roughly 35 samples were covered by TCR sequencing, comprising roughly 13 persistent and approximately 20 newly diagnosed Graves' disease patients. Broader findings and caveats from the paper: The small sample size was acknowledged by the authors as a limitation that may reduce accuracy. Preferential use of TRBV28, TRBJ1-2 and TRBJ2-5 was observed in persistent disease, whereas TRBV20-1 and TRBJ2-1 were favored in newly diagnosed disease. Peripheral blood alone was examined, since thyroid tissue, which constituted the primary lesion, could not be accessed. Sequencing and analysis were restricted to the TCR beta chain. Persistent Graves' disease patients showed lower TCR Shannon entropy and fewer highly expanded clones than newly diagnosed patients, suggesting clonal expansion. Persistent patients shared more public clonotypes among themselves (around 2,500) than newly diagnosed patients did (approximately 900).

The CDR3, from cysteine to phenylalanine, totals 16 residues. Of the read, only the CDR3 DNA is kept; its 48 bases are in frame from base 1. Based on the germline V gene, the CDR1 and CDR2 sequences are SGHTA and FQGNSA. Trimming removed 1 base from V and 8 bases from J; the gene matches leave 12 bases unexplained. This same sample was also taken into another study, of T cells in Graves' hyperthyroidism and ophthalmopathy. Drawing on the second study: Stable Graves' hyperthyroidism was defined as no progression to ophthalmopathy during 18 months of follow-up. The hyperthyroidism patients were between 18 and 65 years old and newly diagnosed, with a disease duration of less than 2 months. Patients with uncontrolled infections, other autoimmune diseases, pregnancy or lactation were excluded. Diagnoses were based on clinical symptoms, serum thyroxine and TRAb, thyroid ultrasound and orbital computed tomography. The TCR CDR3 was subjected to a first round of RT-PCR using the HTBI primer set and the Qiagen OneStep RT-PCR kit. Most expanded thyroid clonotypes (frequency above 0.001) were also detected in blood, suggesting blood repertoires may reflect thyroid immune responses. A 13 V-J signature model separated ophthalmopathy from stable hyperthyroidism, with approximately 86% sensitivity and 81% to 83% specificity in cross-validation and 80%/75% in testing. During validation, the model predicted progression to ophthalmopathy a median of around 6 months ahead of onset, with around 71% sensitivity and 72% to 85% specificity. A discovery cohort of fewer than 110 patients, roughly 43 with Graves' ophthalmopathy and approximately 60 with stable Graves' hyperthyroidism, was used to find distinguishing TCR V-J signatures. Prospective prediction of ophthalmopathy was tested in an independent validation cohort consisting of under 20 hyperthyroidism patients and approximately 16 patients who later progressed to ophthalmopathy. For training and testing, the 100 or so patients in the discovery cohort were randomly divided in a 7:3 ratio. Thyroid tissue and blood T-cell repertoires from six or seven Graves' hyperthyroidism patients were also compared in the study. After blood sampling, hyperthyroidism patients were treated with methimazole at a starting dose of 30 mg daily, and ophthalmopathy patients were treated with high-dose intravenous methylprednisolone. The libraries were constructed in a second round of multiplex PCR and then size-selected and purified. Paired-end sequencing of the libraries was performed with 100 bp reads on an Illumina HiSeq2000. SOAPnuke was used to process the raw data, removing reads that contained adapters or uncalled bases, had a mean Phred below 15, or lacked an exact match to the constant primer or identifier. High-quality paired reads were merged with COPE v1.2.5, and unique nucleotide sequences were defined as clonotypes. MiTCR v1.1 was used to align the clonotypes against IMGT TRBV, TRBD and TRBJ reference segments. The analysis was restricted to V-J combinations with a frequency above 0.0001, which together covered about 99% of the repertoires. A TCS score was defined as the ratio of F50 (clonal expansion) to E x V (chaos), with BLOSUM62-based TCRdist applied between CDR3 peptides within each V-J. Welch's t-statistics and random forest reduced some 510 V-J features to some 14, which were used in a naive Bayes classifier (R e1071). Sample size was not statistically predetermined, and investigators were not blinded to group allocation. The paper reports TCR Vbeta CDR3 sequencing of 140 or so peripheral blood samples: under 45 ophthalmopathy, fewer than 80 hyperthyroidism and around 17 progressor patients.

This specimen was peripheral blood mononuclear cells (PBMCs), taken at new diagnosis, from a patient treated with antithyroid drugs. The receptor's source is a woman aged 35-65 years with Graves disease. Donor details come from another sample of the same person, matched by shared clones. The chain employs TRBV7-2 and TRBJ2-5; 8 bases in between match TRBD2. The DNA sequence reads TGTGCCAGCAGCTTAGGAGTAGCGGGACTGAAAAATACCCAGTACTTC. This codes for CASSLGVAGLKNTQYF. The entire variable domain, with the stretches around the CDR3 drawn from the reference TRBV7-2 and TRBJ2-5 proteins, is GAGVSQSPSNKVTEKGKDVELRCDPISGHTALYWYRQSLGQGLEFLIYFQGNSAPDKSGLPSDRFSAERTGGSVSTLTIQRTQQEDSAVYLCASSLGVAGLKNTQYFGPGTRLLVL.